This is a list of T cell receptor beta chains from one sample in a study of CD8 T cells in ankylosing spondylitis. MiXCR, run by TCRdb on the 5' RACE reads, gives a single entry per CDR3 protein. Of around 88,000 distinct CDR3 sequences listed, around 10% are singletons. Material for sequencing was blood, either unsorted or a sorted T cell fraction (not recorded which). These receptors came from a male donor with ankylosing spondylitis or in good health (not recorded which). Both conserved end residues are part of each CDR3. A D gene is named only where the DNA matches it firmly. Some rows mark clone size as missing; the rest say once, few, many or name a class of expanded clone.

DNA: TGTGCCAGCAGCTTAGGGGCGGGAGGCTTCTACAATGAGCAGTTCTTC; CDR3: CASSLGAGGFYNEQFF; J: TRBJ2-1; size: many; D: TRBD2; V: TRBV7-3
DNA: TGCACCAGCAGCCAAGCCGAACAGGGTTACTACGAGCAGTACTTC; CDR3: CTSSQAEQGYYEQYF; J: TRBJ2-7; size: NA; D: NA; V: TRBV1
DNA: TGTGCCAGCAGGGCTCAGGGAAGTGGGGAGACCCAGTACTTC; CDR3: CASRAQGSGETQYF; J: TRBJ2-5; size: many; D: NA; V: TRBV12-3/TRBV12-4
DNA: TGTGCCAGCAGCCCACAGGACTGGAGCTACGAGCAGTACTTC; CDR3: CASSPQDWSYEQYF; J: TRBJ2-7; size: NA; D: NA; V: TRBV7-2
DNA: TGTGCCAGCAGTTGGACAGGGACGGGCACTGAAGCTTTCTTT; CDR3: CASSWTGTGTEAFF; J: TRBJ1-1; size: many; D: TRBD1; V: TRBV6-5
DNA: TGTGCCAGCAGTCCCCAATCCTACGAGCAGTACTTC; CDR3: CASSPQSYEQYF; J: TRBJ2-7; size: many; D: NA; V: TRBV12-3/TRBV12-4
DNA: TGTGCCACCAGTGATCGGAGACCGGGACAGGGTTTTAATGAGCAGTTCTTC; CDR3: CATSDRRPGQGFNEQFF; J: TRBJ2-1; size: many; D: TRBD1; V: TRBV24-1
DNA: TGTGCCAGCAGTACTCCGGGACGCGTTCCGAATGAGCAGTTCTTC; CDR3: CASSTPGRVPNEQFF; J: TRBJ2-1; size: many; D: NA; V: TRBV28
DNA: TGTGCCAGCAGTCAAATACAGGGGATACCGGTAAACATTCAGTACTTC; CDR3: CASSQIQGIPVNIQYF; J: TRBJ2-4; size: many; D: TRBD1; V: TRBV2
DNA: TGCGCCAGCAGCCCACGGACTAGCGGGGAATACGAGCAGTACTTC; CDR3: CASSPRTSGEYEQYF; J: TRBJ2-7; size: many; D: TRBD2; V: TRBV5-1
DNA: TGTGCCAGCAGCCGCACCATTGGCACCGGGGAGCTGTTTTTT; CDR3: CASSRTIGTGELFF; J: TRBJ2-2; size: many; D: NA; V: TRBV14
DNA: TGCAGTGCTAGCGCGCAGTCCTACGAGCAGTACTTC; CDR3: CSASAQSYEQYF; J: TRBJ2-7; size: many; D: NA; V: TRBV20-1
DNA: TGTGCCAGCAGTGAAGCGTGGGACAGAAGCAATCAGCCCCAGCATTTT; CDR3: CASSEAWDRSNQPQHF; J: TRBJ1-5; size: NA; D: TRBD1; V: TRBV2
DNA: TGCAGTGCTAGTCTCTCAGGCTCCTACAATGAGCAGTTCTTC; CDR3: CSASLSGSYNEQFF; J: TRBJ2-1; size: many; D: NA; V: TRBV20-1
DNA: TGTGCCAGCAGCAACCCATCCACTAGCGGGCAAGAGACCCAGTACTTC; CDR3: CASSNPSTSGQETQYF; J: TRBJ2-5; size: many; D: NA; V: TRBV21-1
DNA: TGTGCCAGCAGGGGAAGTGCGCTCCGCTCCTACGAGCAGTACTTC; CDR3: CASRGSALRSYEQYF; J: TRBJ2-7; size: many; D: NA; V: TRBV6-4
DNA: TGTGCCAGCAGTCCCTCAATCTCGGGGGACAATGAGCAGTTCTTC; CDR3: CASSPSISGDNEQFF; J: TRBJ2-1; size: many; D: NA; V: TRBV12-3/TRBV12-4
DNA: TGCGCCAGCAGTCAATACAGGGGGAGCGCGAACACCGGGGAGCTGTTTTTT; CDR3: CASSQYRGSANTGELFF; J: TRBJ2-2; size: many; D: TRBD1; V: TRBV23-1
DNA: TGTGCCAGCAGCTCGGGACAGAGCACCGGGGAGCTGTTTTTT; CDR3: CASSSGQSTGELFF; J: TRBJ2-2; size: NA; D: TRBD1; V: TRBV11-3
DNA: TGTGCCAGCAGTTTAAGGGGAACCGTAGAGCCCCAGCATTTT; CDR3: CASSLRGTVEPQHF; J: TRBJ1-5; size: many; D: NA; V: TRBV12-3/TRBV12-4
DNA: TGCAGTGGAGGTTTGGAGGGGCGTACCTACGAGCAGTACTTC; CDR3: CSGGLEGRTYEQYF; J: TRBJ2-7; size: many; D: NA; V: TRBV20-1
DNA: TGCAGTGCTAGAGATGCTTGGCCCTCTGGAAACACCATATATTTT; CDR3: CSARDAWPSGNTIYF; J: TRBJ1-3; size: many; D: NA; V: TRBV20-1
DNA: TGTGCCAGCAGCCAAGATTGGGCAGCGGGGTTTACAAGCAATGAGCAGTTCTTC; CDR3: CASSQDWAAGFTSNEQFF; J: TRBJ2-1; size: NA; D: TRBD2; V: TRBV3-1
DNA: TGCGCCAGCAGTTCCATAGGGCAGCAGTTCTTC; CDR3: CASSSIGQQFF; J: TRBJ2-1; size: many; D: NA; V: TRBV10-2
DNA: TGCAGTGCTAGCGGGACAGTGAGCACCGGGGAGCTGTTTTTT; CDR3: CSASGTVSTGELFF; J: TRBJ2-2; size: many; D: TRBD1; V: TRBV20-1
DNA: TGTGCTAGCAGCTCCAGACACAGGGAAATGAACAATGAGCAGTTCTTC; CDR3: CASSSRHREMNNEQFF; J: TRBJ2-1; size: many; D: NA; V: TRBV7-7
DNA: TGCGCCAGCAGCTTGGGAGCTAAAGCTCGTGATGAAAAACTGTTTTTT; CDR3: CASSLGAKARDEKLFF; J: TRBJ1-4; size: many; D: NA; V: TRBV5-1
DNA: TGTGCCAGCACCCAAACAGGGGGCAACTATGGCTACACCTTC; CDR3: CASTQTGGNYGYTF; J: TRBJ1-2; size: many; D: TRBD1; V: TRBV11-2
DNA: TGTGCCAGCAGCTTGGTGGGGGGTTTGGTGGAGACTAATGAAAAACTGTTTTTT; CDR3: CASSLVGGLVETNEKLFF; J: TRBJ1-4; size: few; D: NA; V: TRBV11-2
DNA: TGTGCCAGCAGCTTAGGTGGGGAGTTTCCTTGGGGCGCTGAAGCTTTCTTT; CDR3: CASSLGGEFPWGAEAFF; J: TRBJ1-1; size: many; D: NA; V: TRBV7-8
DNA: TGTGCCAACAGGGTTAGGGGACCCGGGGAGCTGTTTTTT; CDR3: CANRVRGPGELFF; J: TRBJ2-2; size: NA; D: NA; V: TRBV2
DNA: TGTGCCAGCAGTGGAAGACAGGGGGTTAATGAAAAACTGTTTTTT; CDR3: CASSGRQGVNEKLFF; J: TRBJ1-4; size: many; D: TRBD1; V: TRBV12-3/TRBV12-4
DNA: TGTGCCAGCAGCTTGGGGGGCTCGCCCTCTGGCTACACCTTC; CDR3: CASSLGGSPSGYTF; J: TRBJ1-2; size: NA; D: NA; V: TRBV7-9
DNA: TGTGCCACCAGTGATTTCGCTGGGGAGCAGTACTTC; CDR3: CATSDFAGEQYF; J: TRBJ2-7; size: many; D: NA; V: TRBV24-1
DNA: TGTGCCAGCAGTTTAGTTCTAGACTGGGGAGACGAGCAGTACTTC; CDR3: CASSLVLDWGDEQYF; J: TRBJ2-7; size: many; D: NA; V: TRBV28
DNA: TGTGCCAGCAGGCCGGGACTAGCGGGAGATACGCAGTATTTT; CDR3: CASRPGLAGDTQYF; J: TRBJ2-3; size: many; D: TRBD2; V: TRBV6-1
DNA: TGTGCCAGCAGTTCGGTAAAGGGAGCCACAGATACGCAGTATTTT; CDR3: CASSSVKGATDTQYF; J: TRBJ2-3; size: NA; D: NA; V: TRBV12-3/TRBV12-4
DNA: TGTGCCAGCAACCTCCGGGACGGCCAACACACTGAAGCTTTCTTT; CDR3: CASNLRDGQHTEAFF; J: TRBJ1-1; size: few; D: NA; V: TRBV2
DNA: TGTGCCAGCAGTTTATTCTACGCCATGAACACTGAAGCTTTCTTT; CDR3: CASSLFYAMNTEAFF; J: TRBJ1-1; size: NA; D: NA; V: TRBV28
DNA: TGCGCCAGCAGCTTGGTGGGGACAAGCGAGCAGTACTTC; CDR3: CASSLVGTSEQYF; J: TRBJ2-7; size: many; D: NA; V: TRBV5-1
DNA: TGTGCCAGCAGCTTAAGTCAGAGCGGCGAGCAGTACTTC; CDR3: CASSLSQSGEQYF; J: TRBJ2-7; size: many; D: NA; V: TRBV7-3
DNA: TGTGCCAGCAGCTCTACCGGGGAGATGTCAGATACGCAGTATTTT; CDR3: CASSSTGEMSDTQYF; J: TRBJ2-3; size: NA; D: NA; V: TRBV7-2
DNA: TGCGCCAGCAGCTTGGATGGACAGATACTAAACACCGGGGAGCTGTTTTTT; CDR3: CASSLDGQILNTGELFF; J: TRBJ2-2; size: many; D: NA; V: TRBV5-1
DNA: TGTGCCAGCAGTTTAATCTCTTGGACAGGGAACGAAAAACTGTTTTTT; CDR3: CASSLISWTGNEKLFF; J: TRBJ1-4; size: many; D: TRBD1; V: TRBV28
DNA: TGTGCCAGCAGTCTACGGCTCGGTGAAAAACTGTTTTTT; CDR3: CASSLRLGEKLFF; J: TRBJ1-4; size: many; D: NA; V: TRBV7-6
DNA: TGTGCCAGCAGTCACACAGCTTCAGGGTATACCGAAGCTTTCTTT; CDR3: CASSHTASGYTEAFF; J: TRBJ1-1; size: many; D: NA; V: TRBV11-2
DNA: TGTGCCAGCAGACCTTACACAGGGGGTGGTGGAAACACCATATATTTT; CDR3: CASRPYTGGGGNTIYF; J: TRBJ1-3; size: many; D: TRBD1; V: TRBV12-3/TRBV12-4
DNA: TGTGCCAGCAGTTTCCCGACTAGCGGGGGGGATTCGCGTACGCAGTATTTT; CDR3: CASSFPTSGGDSRTQYF; J: TRBJ2-3; size: many; D: TRBD2; V: TRBV28
DNA: TGTGCCAGCAGCTTAGTCTTTGGGGGAGGGGAGACCCAGTACTTC; CDR3: CASSLVFGGGETQYF; J: TRBJ2-5; size: NA; D: TRBD2; V: TRBV7-8
DNA: TGTGCCAGTAGTATACGTCCCCAGACTAGCGGAGAGACCCAGTACTTC; CDR3: CASSIRPQTSGETQYF; J: TRBJ2-5; size: many; D: TRBD2; V: TRBV19
DNA: TGTGCCAGCAGAGTATCGGGACAGGGATACGAGCAGTACTTC; CDR3: CASRVSGQGYEQYF; J: TRBJ2-7; size: many; D: TRBD1; V: TRBV12-3/TRBV12-4
DNA: TGTGCCAGCAGCTTATGGCCCCAAGGATGCAATGAGCAGTTCTTC; CDR3: CASSLWPQGCNEQFF; J: TRBJ2-1; size: NA; D: NA; V: TRBV7-9
DNA: TGCGCCAGCAGCTTGGGACTTCAGAATGGCTACACCTTC; CDR3: CASSLGLQNGYTF; J: TRBJ1-2; size: many; D: NA; V: TRBV5-1
DNA: TGTGCCAGCAGCTTTTCATGGCGGGGGGGCCTAAATGAGCAGTTCTTC; CDR3: CASSFSWRGGLNEQFF; J: TRBJ2-1; size: NA; D: TRBD2; V: TRBV11-2
DNA: TGCAGCGTCGGGACAGGGCCTGAAGCTTTCTTT; CDR3: CSVGTGPEAFF; J: TRBJ1-1; size: many; D: TRBD1; V: TRBV29-1